What follows are 3 T cell receptor beta chains derived from one specimen sequenced in a study of T cell clusters in autoimmune cytopenias. Multiplex touch-down PCR amplified TRB using TRB-A and TRB-B pools in one tube. After re-calling the multiplex PCR reads, TCRdb lists one entry per CDR3 protein, DNA absent. Its clone listing holds about 2,000 distinct CDR3 sequences. Roughly 38,000 genome equivalents of blood DNA were amplified for TRB. The sample also formed part of further work on T cell repertoires in aging, cancer and after chemotherapy.

Sequencing input: peripheral blood. The receptors here all came from a human donor with an autoimmune cytopenia or autoimmune hepatitis (not recorded which).

V is TRBV11-3 and J is TRBJ2-3; lacking DNA, the TRBD2 call made by TCRdb goes unchecked. The CDR3 contains 16 residues. CDR1 and CDR2 (germline): SGHNT, YENEEA. Here the CDR3 reads CASSLGIQRSTDTQYF.

This clonotype is identified as medium-sized from frequency. The rearrangement uses TRBV6-2 or TRBV6-3 and TRBJ2-7; TCRdb names TRBD1, which stays unverified in the absence of DNA. Germline CDR1 is MNHEY and CDR2 is SVGEGT. The length of the CDR3 is 12 residues. The CDR3 spells CASKTGVYEQYF.

The rearrangement joins TRBV19 to TRBJ2-1; TCRdb's D call, TRBD2, is unchecked because there is no DNA. This CDR3 comprises 16 residues. Germline assignment: CDR1 LNHDA and CDR2 SQIVND (reference sequence). The CDR3 is CASSVGTSGGVFEQFF. Full variable domain (remainder filled in from reference TRBV19 and TRBJ2-1): DGGITQSPKYLFRKEGQNVTLSCEQNLNHDAMYWYRQDPGQGLRLIYYSQIVNDFQKGDIAEGYSVSREKKESFPLTVTSAQKNPTAFYLCASSVGTSGGVFEQFFGPGTRLTVL.